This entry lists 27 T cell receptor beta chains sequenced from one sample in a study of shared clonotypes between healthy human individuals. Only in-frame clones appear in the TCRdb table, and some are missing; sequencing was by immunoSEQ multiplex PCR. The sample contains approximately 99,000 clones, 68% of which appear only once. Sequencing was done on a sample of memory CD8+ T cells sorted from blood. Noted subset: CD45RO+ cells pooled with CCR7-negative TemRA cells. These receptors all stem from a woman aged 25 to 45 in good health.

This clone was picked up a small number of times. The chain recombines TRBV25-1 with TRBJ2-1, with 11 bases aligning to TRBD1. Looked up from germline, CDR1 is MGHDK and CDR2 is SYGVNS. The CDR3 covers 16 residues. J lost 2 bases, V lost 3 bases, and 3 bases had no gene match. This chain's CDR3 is CASSDRTGGPYNEQFF. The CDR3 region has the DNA TGTGCCAGCAGTGACCGGACAGGGGGCCCCTACAATGAGCAGTTCTTC.

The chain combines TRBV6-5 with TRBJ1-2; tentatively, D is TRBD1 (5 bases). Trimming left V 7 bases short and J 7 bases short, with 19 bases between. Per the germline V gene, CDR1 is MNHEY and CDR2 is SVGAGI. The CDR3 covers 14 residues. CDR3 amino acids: CASTTSVRRGGYTF. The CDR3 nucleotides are TGTGCCAGCACCACGTCAGTTCGGAGGGGTGGCTACACCTTC.

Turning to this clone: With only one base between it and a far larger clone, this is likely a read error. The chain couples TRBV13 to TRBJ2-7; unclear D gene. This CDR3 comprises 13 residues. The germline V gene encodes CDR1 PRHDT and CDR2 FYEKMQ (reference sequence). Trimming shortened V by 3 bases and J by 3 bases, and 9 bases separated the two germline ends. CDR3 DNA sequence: TGTGCCAGCAGCTTCGACGGAAACTACGAGCAGTACTTC. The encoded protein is CASSFDGNYEQYF.

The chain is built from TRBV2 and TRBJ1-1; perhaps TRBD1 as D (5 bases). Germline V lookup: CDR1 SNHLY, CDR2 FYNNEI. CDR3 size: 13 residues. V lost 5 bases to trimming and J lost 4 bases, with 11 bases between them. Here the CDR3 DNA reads TGTGCCAGCAGTACGTTGGGGGTCACTGAAGCTTTCTTT. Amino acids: CASSTLGVTEAFF. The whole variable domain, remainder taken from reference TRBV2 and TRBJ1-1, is EPEVTQTPSHQVTQMGQEVILRCVPISNHLYFYWYRQILGQKVEFLVSFYNNEISEKSEIFDDQFSVERPDGSNFTLKIRSTKLEDSAMYFCASSTLGVTEAFFGQGTRLTVV.

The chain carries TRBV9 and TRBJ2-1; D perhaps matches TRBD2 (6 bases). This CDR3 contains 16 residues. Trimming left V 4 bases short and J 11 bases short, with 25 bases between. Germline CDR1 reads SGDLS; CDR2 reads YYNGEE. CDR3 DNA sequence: TGTGCCAGCAGCTCCTGGGGGGAGGTTGGGGCGTCGAAGCAGTTCTTC. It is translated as CASSSWGEVGASKQFF.

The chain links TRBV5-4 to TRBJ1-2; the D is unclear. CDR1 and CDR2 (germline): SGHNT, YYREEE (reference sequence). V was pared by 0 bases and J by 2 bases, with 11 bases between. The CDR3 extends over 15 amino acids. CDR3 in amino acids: CASSLGWATNYGYTF. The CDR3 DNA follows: TGTGCCAGCAGCTTGGGATGGGCAACGAACTATGGCTACACCTTC.

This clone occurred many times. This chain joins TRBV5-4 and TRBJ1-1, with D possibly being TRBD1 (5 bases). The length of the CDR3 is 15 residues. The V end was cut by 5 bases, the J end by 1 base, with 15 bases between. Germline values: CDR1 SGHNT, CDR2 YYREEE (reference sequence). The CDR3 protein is CASSSGRGWNTEAFF. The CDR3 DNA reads TGTGCCAGCAGTTCGGGGCGGGGTTGGAACACTGAAGCTTTCTTT.

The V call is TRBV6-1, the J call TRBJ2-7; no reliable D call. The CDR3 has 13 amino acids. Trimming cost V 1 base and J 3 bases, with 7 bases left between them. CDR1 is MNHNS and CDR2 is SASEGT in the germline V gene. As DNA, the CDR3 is TGTGCCAGCAGTGAAGGTCCCAGCTACGAGCAGTACTTC. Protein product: CASSEGPSYEQYF.

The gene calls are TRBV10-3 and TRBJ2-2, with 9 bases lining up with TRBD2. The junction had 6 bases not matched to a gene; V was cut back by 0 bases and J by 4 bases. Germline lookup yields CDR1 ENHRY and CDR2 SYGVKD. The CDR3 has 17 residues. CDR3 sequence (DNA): TGTGCCATCAGTGAGTCGTTGGAGCGGGAGGTCACCGGGGAGCTGTTTTTT. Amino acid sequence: CAISESLEREVTGELFF.

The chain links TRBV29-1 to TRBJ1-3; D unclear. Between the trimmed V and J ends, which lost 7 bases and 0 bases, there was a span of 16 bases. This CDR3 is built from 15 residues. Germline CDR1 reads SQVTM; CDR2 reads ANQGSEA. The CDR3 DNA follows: TGCAGCGCCATGGCCCCAGGACTCTCTGGAAACACCATATATTTT. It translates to CSAMAPGLSGNTIYF.

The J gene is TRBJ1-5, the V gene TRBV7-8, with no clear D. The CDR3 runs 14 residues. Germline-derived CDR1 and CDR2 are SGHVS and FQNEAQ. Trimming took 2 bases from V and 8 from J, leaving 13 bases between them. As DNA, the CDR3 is TGTGCCAGCAGCTTAAAAGGGCAGATGGAGCCCCAGCATTTT. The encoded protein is CASSLKGQMEPQHF.

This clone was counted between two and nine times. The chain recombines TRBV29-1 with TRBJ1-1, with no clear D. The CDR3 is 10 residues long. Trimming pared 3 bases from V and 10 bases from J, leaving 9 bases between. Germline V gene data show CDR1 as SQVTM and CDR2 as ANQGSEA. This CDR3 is CSVEARGAFF. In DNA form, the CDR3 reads TGCAGCGTTGAGGCTCGCGGAGCTTTCTTT.

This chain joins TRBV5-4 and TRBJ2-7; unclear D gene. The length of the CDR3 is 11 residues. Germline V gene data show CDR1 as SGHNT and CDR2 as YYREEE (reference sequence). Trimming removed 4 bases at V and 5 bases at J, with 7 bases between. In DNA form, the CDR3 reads TGTGCCAGCAGCACCGTTAACGAGCAGTACTTC. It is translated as CASSTVNEQYF.

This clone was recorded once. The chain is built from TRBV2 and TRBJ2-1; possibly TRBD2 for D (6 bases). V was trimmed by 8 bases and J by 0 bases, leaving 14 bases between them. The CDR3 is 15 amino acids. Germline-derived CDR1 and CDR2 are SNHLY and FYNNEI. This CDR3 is CASREAGSSYNEQFF. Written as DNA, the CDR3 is TGTGCCAGCCGGGAAGCGGGTAGCTCCTACAATGAGCAGTTCTTC.

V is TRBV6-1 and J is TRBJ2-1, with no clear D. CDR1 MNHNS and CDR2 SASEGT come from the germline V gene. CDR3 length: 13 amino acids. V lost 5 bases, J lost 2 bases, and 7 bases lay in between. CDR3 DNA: TGTGCCAGCAGTAGCGACACCTACAATGAGCAGTTCTTC. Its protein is CASSSDTYNEQFF.

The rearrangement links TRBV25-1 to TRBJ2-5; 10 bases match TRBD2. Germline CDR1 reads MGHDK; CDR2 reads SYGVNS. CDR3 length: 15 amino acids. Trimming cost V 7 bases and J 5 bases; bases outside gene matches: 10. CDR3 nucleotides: TGTGCCAGCATGGGAGCGGGAGGGCCCTACGAGACCCAGTACTTC. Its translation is CASMGAGGPYETQYF.

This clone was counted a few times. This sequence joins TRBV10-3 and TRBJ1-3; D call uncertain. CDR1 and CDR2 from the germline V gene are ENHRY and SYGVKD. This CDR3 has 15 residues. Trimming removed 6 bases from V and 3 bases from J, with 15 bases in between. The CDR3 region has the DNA TGTGCCATCAGGACCTCGATGGACGGTGGAAACACCATATATTTT. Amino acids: CAIRTSMDGGNTIYF.

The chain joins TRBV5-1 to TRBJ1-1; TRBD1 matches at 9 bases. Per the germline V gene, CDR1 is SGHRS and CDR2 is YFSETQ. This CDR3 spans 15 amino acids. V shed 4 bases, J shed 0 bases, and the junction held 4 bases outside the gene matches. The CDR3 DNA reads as TGCGCCAGCAGCCCACAGGGGGCCATGAACACTGAAGCTTTCTTT. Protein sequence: CASSPQGAMNTEAFF.

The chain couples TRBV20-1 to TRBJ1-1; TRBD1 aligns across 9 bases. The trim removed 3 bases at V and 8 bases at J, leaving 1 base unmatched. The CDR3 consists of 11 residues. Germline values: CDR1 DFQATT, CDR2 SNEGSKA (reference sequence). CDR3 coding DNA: TGCAGTGCTAGCGGACAGGGGGAAGCTTTCTTT. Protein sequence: CSASGQGEAFF.

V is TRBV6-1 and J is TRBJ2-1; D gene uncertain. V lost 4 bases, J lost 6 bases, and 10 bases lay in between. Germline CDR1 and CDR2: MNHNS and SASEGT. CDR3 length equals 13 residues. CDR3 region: CASSVYPANEQFF. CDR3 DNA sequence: TGTGCCAGCAGTGTCTACCCCGCCAATGAGCAGTTCTTC.

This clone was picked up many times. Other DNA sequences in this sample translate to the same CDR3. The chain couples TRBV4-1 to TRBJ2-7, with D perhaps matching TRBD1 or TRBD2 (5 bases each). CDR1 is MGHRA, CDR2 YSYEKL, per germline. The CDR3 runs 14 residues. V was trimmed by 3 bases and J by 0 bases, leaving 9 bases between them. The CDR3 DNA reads TGCGCCAGCAGCCATCCGGGGCCCTCCTACGAGCAGTACTTC. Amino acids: CASSHPGPSYEQYF.

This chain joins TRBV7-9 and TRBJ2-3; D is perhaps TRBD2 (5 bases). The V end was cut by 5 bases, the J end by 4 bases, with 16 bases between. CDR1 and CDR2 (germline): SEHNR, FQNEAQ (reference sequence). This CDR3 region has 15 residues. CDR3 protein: CASSPSLGSSDTQYF. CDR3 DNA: TGTGCCAGCAGCCCTTCGTTAGGGAGTTCAGATACGCAGTATTTT.

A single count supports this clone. CDR3 residues: CASSLASEQFF. CDR3 sequence (DNA): TGTGCCAGCAGCCTAGCATCTGAGCAGTTCTTC. The V call is TRBV5-4, the J call TRBJ2-1, with D perhaps matching TRBD2 (5 bases). The CDR3 covers 11 residues. Trimming cost V 4 bases and J 9 bases, with 8 bases left between them. CDR1 and CDR2 (germline): SGHNT, YYREEE (reference sequence).

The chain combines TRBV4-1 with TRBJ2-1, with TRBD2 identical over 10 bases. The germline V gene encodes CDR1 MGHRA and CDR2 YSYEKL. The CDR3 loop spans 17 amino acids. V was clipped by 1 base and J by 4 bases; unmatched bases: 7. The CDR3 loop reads CASSQGSGRNLYNEQFF. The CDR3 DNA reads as TGCGCCAGCAGCCAAGGTAGCGGGAGGAATTTGTACAATGAGCAGTTCTTC.

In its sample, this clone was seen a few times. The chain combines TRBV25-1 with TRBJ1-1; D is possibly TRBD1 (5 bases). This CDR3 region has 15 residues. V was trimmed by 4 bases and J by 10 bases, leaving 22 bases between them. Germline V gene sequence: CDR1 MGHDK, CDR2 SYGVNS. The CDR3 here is CASSGDRDGRFGAFF. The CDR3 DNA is TGTGCCAGCAGTGGGGACCGGGACGGCCGATTTGGAGCTTTCTTT.

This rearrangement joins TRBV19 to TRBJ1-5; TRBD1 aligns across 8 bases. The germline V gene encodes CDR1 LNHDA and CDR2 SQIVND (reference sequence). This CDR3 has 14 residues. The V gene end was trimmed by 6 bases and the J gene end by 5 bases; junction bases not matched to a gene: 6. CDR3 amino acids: CASRRQGTDQPQHF. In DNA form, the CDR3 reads TGTGCCAGTAGGAGACAGGGGACGGATCAGCCCCAGCATTTT. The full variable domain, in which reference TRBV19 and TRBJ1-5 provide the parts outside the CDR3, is DGGITQSPKYLFRKEGQNVTLSCEQNLNHDAMYWYRQDPGQGLRLIYYSQIVNDFQKGDIAEGYSVSREKKESFPLTVTSAQKNPTAFYLCASRRQGTDQPQHFGDGTRLSIL.

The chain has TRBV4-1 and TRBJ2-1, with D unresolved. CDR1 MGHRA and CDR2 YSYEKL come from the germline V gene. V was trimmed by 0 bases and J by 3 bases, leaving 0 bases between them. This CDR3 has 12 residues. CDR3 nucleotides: TGCGCCAGCAGCCAAGACTACAATGAGCAGTTCTTC. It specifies CASSQDYNEQFF.